The clone carrying this TCR beta chain occurred once. In germline, CDR1 is KGHDR, CDR2 SFDVKD. This CDR3 comprises 17 residues. The V end was cut by 3 bases, the J end by 1 base, with 16 bases between. The data were taken from a study of blood T cell repertoires in COVID-19. Authors' analysis steps: Amplification with reference gene primers provided the estimates of nucleated cell counts. Produced via immunoSEQ multiplex PCR; TCRdb's table is partial and in-frame only. V and J calls and clone size are given by that table; D and trimming were obtained from the DNA. Of 130,000 or so clones listed, less than 90% were seen once; the top ten hold around 9.5%.

The sequence was collected from a man aged 30 to 45 with COVID-19, enrolled during active disease. The sample comprised peripheral blood. J is TRBJ2-3 and V is TRBV24-1; D is possibly TRBD1 (6 bases). CDR3 amino acids: CATSDTTGILGTDTQYF. Here the CDR3 DNA reads TGTGCCACCAGTGATACCACAGGGATTTTGGGCACAGATACGCAGTATTTT.